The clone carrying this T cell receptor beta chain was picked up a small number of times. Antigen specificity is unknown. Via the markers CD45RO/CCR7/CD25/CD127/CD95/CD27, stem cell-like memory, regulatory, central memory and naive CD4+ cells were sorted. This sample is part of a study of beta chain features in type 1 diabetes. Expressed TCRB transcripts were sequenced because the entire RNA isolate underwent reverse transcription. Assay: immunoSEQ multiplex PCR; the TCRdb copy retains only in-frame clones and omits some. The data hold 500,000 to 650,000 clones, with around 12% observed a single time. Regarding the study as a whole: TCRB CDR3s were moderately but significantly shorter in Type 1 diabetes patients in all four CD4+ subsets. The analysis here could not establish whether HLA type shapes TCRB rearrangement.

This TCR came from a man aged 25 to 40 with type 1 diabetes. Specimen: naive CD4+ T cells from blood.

CDR3 DNA sequence: TGTGCCAGCAGCCTAGAGGGGAGGGCTAGTTATGAGCAGTTCTTC. Amino acid sequence: CASSLEGRASYEQFF. The V and J genes are TRBV5-4 and TRBJ2-1, with 7 bases fitting TRBD2. The trim removed 4 bases at V and 8 bases at J, leaving 12 bases unmatched. The germline V gene encodes CDR1 SGHNT and CDR2 YYREEE (reference sequence). CDR3 size: 15 residues.